This T cell receptor beta chain originates from a study of cytomegalovirus exposure and HLA in healthy donors. Whole-study context: Inside one of the first data releases sat roughly 80 million unique TCRs taken from HLA-typed donors. Broader study findings: An observed cluster of highly shared sequence variants was recorded as a likely sequencing artifact. The study labeled roughly 160 TCR beta chains cytomegalovirus-associated. Using a false discovery rate of 0.05, a later analysis showed that 15,000 to 20,000 TCR beta sequences were associated with HLA alleles.

A multiplex PCR was run with 60 Vbeta primers and 13 Jbeta primers. The repertoire was sequenced with immunoSEQ multiplex PCR; TCRdb's copy has only in-frame clones and lacks some. This table has 180,000 or so clones, 76% appearing once. In the case of this clone: Antigen specificity is unknown.

The sample taken for sequencing was PBMCs. The sequence was obtained from a woman between 25 and 40 years old in good health and CMV-seropositive.

As DNA, the CDR3 is TGTGCCAGCAGCACAGGGGGCCTCGCCGGGGAGCTGTTTTTT. Translating it yields CASSTGGLAGELFF. The J gene is TRBJ2-2, the V gene TRBV9; 9 nucleotides agree with TRBD1. The CDR3 covers 14 residues. From germline, CDR1 is SGDLS and CDR2 YYNGEE. With 4 bases clipped from V and 6 bases from J, the junction kept 4 bases outside the gene matches.